Here is one TCR beta chain with its context. What it binds is not known. The sample comes from a study of cytomegalovirus exposure and HLA in healthy donors. Study-level points and caveats: DRB1 showed the most TCR associations and HLA-C the fewest in a later analysis, as rates varied by HLA locus. Productive rates of about 90% or about 30% were seen for most TCR beta V segments in an earlier analysis. Analysis performed later found approximately 17,000 TCR beta sequences associated with HLA alleles at 0.05 false discovery rate.

The PCR used 60 Vbeta and 13 Jbeta primers. The repertoire was sequenced with immunoSEQ multiplex PCR; TCRdb's copy has only in-frame clones and lacks some. This table holds 160,000 or so clones. The V segment lost 0 bases and the J segment 4 bases; nucleotides outside the gene matches: 4. Germline V gives CDR1 LGHNA, CDR2 YNFKEQ. The CDR3 sequence is 15 residues long. The specimen sequenced was PBMCs. The V call is TRBV4-2, the J call TRBJ2-5, with TRBD1 identical over 8 bases. The TCR sequence derives from a man younger than 45 in good health and CMV-seronegative. The CDR3 spells CASSQDGTGGETQYF. In DNA form, the CDR3 reads TGTGCCAGCAGCCAAGACGGGACAGGCGGAGAGACCCAGTACTTC.